This T cell receptor (beta chain) was identified in a study of response to subunit inactivated influenza vaccine. Per the germline V gene, CDR1 is DFQATT and CDR2 is SNEGSKA (reference sequence). This CDR3 contains 19 residues. V lost 3 bases and J lost 4; bases outside the gene matches: 20. This clonotype showed up just a few times. MiXCR was run by TCRdb on the RT-PCR reads, yielding one entry per CDR3 protein. The table shows about 520,000 distinct CDR3 sequences, with 6.5% to 8% occurring only once. The source is a man aged 50-75 years who received an inactivated influenza vaccine. The starting material was PBMCs from blood, obtained roughly 24 months after vaccination. The chain couples TRBV20-1 to TRBJ2-3, with 9 bases aligning to TRBD1. The CDR3 region has the DNA TGCAGTGCTAGGGGGGGGACAGGGCCATCGGCTGTACGTGCAGATACGCAGTATTTT. It translates to CSARGGTGPSAVRADTQYF.